These 27 T cell receptor beta chains were sequenced from one sample in a study of Ad26.COV2.S vaccination and SARS-CoV-2 variants. The table came from immunoSEQ multiplex PCR; TCRdb's copy has only in-frame clones and leaves some out. The sample contains about 350,000 clones, around 89% of which appear only once. Treatment here: roughly 20 received Ad26.COV2.S at low or high dose, single or two shots; several received placebo; per-sample allocation not given. Vaccine and placebo recipients were sampled on day 63 after the first injection. Sequenced here: peripheral blood, sampled in a trial of Ad26.COV2.S vaccine versus placebo. All receptors come from a person between 18 and 65 years old who received the Ad26.COV2.S COVID-19 vaccine or a placebo.

The chain is built from TRBV4-2 and TRBJ1-1, with 9 bases aligning to TRBD1. Germline V gene sequence: CDR1 LGHNA, CDR2 YNFKEQ. This CDR3 region has 16 residues. The V segment lost 0 bases and the J segment 6 bases; nucleotides outside the gene matches: 8. The CDR3 reads CASSQEKTGGQSEAFF. The CDR3 nucleotides are TGTGCCAGCAGCCAAGAAAAAACAGGGGGCCAATCTGAAGCTTTCTTT.

V usage is TRBV15 and J usage is TRBJ1-3; D may be TRBD1 (5 bases). This CDR3 has 15 residues. Germline V gene sequence: CDR1 LNHNV, CDR2 YYDKDF (reference sequence). Deletions cut 2 bases from V and 5 bases from J, with 13 bases between. The CDR3 DNA follows: TGTGCCACCAGCAGACTCCAGGGAGGAAGAAACACCATATATTTT. This translates into CATSRLQGGRNTIYF.

V gene TRBV27 combines with J gene TRBJ1-5, with D possibly being TRBD1 (6 bases). The germline gives CDR1 MNHEY, CDR2 SMNVEV (reference sequence). Trimming cost V 5 bases and J 3 bases, with 17 bases left between them. The CDR3 totals 16 residues. CDR3 nucleotide sequence: TGTGCCAGCAGTCCTACTCGGGACACTCCCAATCAGCCCCAGCATTTT. Translation: CASSPTRDTPNQPQHF.

As concerns this clone: This same CDR3 is encoded by further DNA sequences in the sample. The V and J genes are TRBV27 and TRBJ2-3; 11 bases are shared with TRBD2. This CDR3 is 16 amino acids long. Germline values: CDR1 MNHEY, CDR2 SMNVEV (reference sequence). Trimming cost V 4 bases and J 4 bases; bases outside gene matches: 7. The CDR3 DNA reads as TGTGCCAGCAGTTCCGGACTAGCGGGCGGAGCAGATACGCAGTATTTT. Its translation: CASSSGLAGGADTQYF.

The chain carries TRBV4-2 and TRBJ1-4; 7 nucleotides match TRBD1. V shed 1 base and J 4 bases; nucleotides not matched to a gene: 3. The CDR3 covers 15 residues. Germline V gene data show CDR1 as LGHNA and CDR2 as YNFKEQ. CDR3 nucleotides: TGTGCCAGCAGCCAAGGGGACAGAGATAATGAAAAACTGTTTTTT. Translated: CASSQGDRDNEKLFF.

The chain recombines TRBV29-1 with TRBJ1-4, with D possibly TRBD1 on 5 matching bases. CDR3 length: 12 residues. Germline lookup yields CDR1 SQVTM and CDR2 ANQGSEA. CDR3 residues: CTMQGRNEKLFF. In nucleotides, the CDR3 is TGCACTATGCAGGGTCGTAATGAAAAACTGTTTTTT.

This chain uses TRBV28 with TRBJ2-5, with 14 nucleotides matching TRBD2. The V gene end was trimmed by 7 bases and the J gene end by 6 bases; junction bases not matched to a gene: 7. The germline gives CDR1 MDHEN, CDR2 SYDVKM. The CDR3 loop spans 15 amino acids. CDR3 coding DNA: TGTGCCAGCATGACTAGCGGGAGGGCCCGAAAGACCCAGTACTTC. It yields the protein CASMTSGRARKTQYF.

The chain couples TRBV14 to TRBJ2-1; 11 positions match TRBD2. The CDR3 covers 16 residues. The trim removed 0 bases at V and 6 bases at J, leaving 4 bases unmatched. Germline assignment: CDR1 SGHDN and CDR2 FVKESK. The CDR3: CASSQDIAGGPNEQFF. CDR3 nucleotides: TGTGCCAGCAGCCAAGATATAGCGGGAGGGCCCAATGAGCAGTTCTTC.

J is TRBJ2-1 and V is TRBV7-8; TRBD2 matches 7 bases. Trimming took 3 bases from V and 5 from J; bases not matched to a gene: 7. CDR1 and CDR2 (germline): SGHVS, FQNEAQ. This CDR3 contains 15 residues. In DNA, the CDR3 is TGTGCCAGCAGCTTTCTGGGGGGGGAAAACAATGAGCAGTTCTTC. It codes for CASSFLGGENNEQFF.

The V gene is TRBV6-5, the J gene TRBJ2-7, with 8 nucleotides matching TRBD2. The germline CDR1 and CDR2 sequences are MNHEY and SVGAGI. There are 14 residues in the CDR3. J was trimmed by 5 bases and V by 6 bases; bases with no gene match: 9. The CDR3 coding sequence is TGTGCCAGCAGACACGGGAGGGTAACCCACGAGCAGTACTTC. It is translated as CASRHGRVTHEQYF.

V usage is TRBV10-2 and J usage is TRBJ1-2; 9 nucleotides agree with TRBD1. Germline assignment: CDR1 WSHSY and CDR2 SAAADI. This CDR3 is 15 amino acids long. The ends lost 6 bases at V and 3 bases at J; junction bases unmatched: 8. The CDR3 loop reads CASRQPGQGYYGYTF. The CDR3 bases are TGCGCCAGCAGGCAACCGGGACAGGGATACTATGGCTACACCTTC.

The chain links TRBV29-1 to TRBJ2-1, with TRBD2 matching 7 bases. Losses at the gene ends were 3 bases for V and 2 bases for J; bases not matched to a gene: 1. Germline V gives CDR1 SQVTM, CDR2 ANQGSEA. The CDR3 has 13 amino acids. The CDR3 DNA sequence: TGCAGCGTTGATGGGACTACCTACAATGAGCAGTTCTTC. This gives the protein CSVDGTTYNEQFF.

The V call is TRBV5-4, the J call TRBJ2-2; D perhaps matches TRBD2 (6 bases). This CDR3 contains 15 residues. Germline values: CDR1 SGHNT, CDR2 YYREEE (reference sequence). Trimming took 0 bases from V and 3 from J, leaving 9 bases between them. As DNA, the CDR3 is TGTGCCAGCAGCTTGGACGGGGGTGACACCGGGGAGCTGTTTTTT. It encodes CASSLDGGDTGELFF.

This rearrangement joins TRBV5-1 to TRBJ2-4; no reliable D call. CDR1 SGHRS and CDR2 YFSETQ come from the germline V gene. The germline V and J ends were trimmed by 4 bases and 0 bases, with 8 bases remaining between them. CDR3 length: 14 residues. The CDR3 here is CASSATLAKNIQYF. In nucleotides, the CDR3 is TGCGCCAGCAGCGCCACCCTAGCCAAAAACATTCAGTACTTC.

V and J are TRBV19 and TRBJ2-2; tentatively, D is TRBD1 (5 bases). Trimming pared 4 bases from V and 5 bases from J, leaving 20 bases between. The CDR3 runs 17 residues. CDR1 is LNHDA and CDR2 is SQIVND in the germline V gene (reference sequence). DNA of the CDR3: TGTGCCAGTAGTACCCCGTCACAGGTGACGAGGACCGGGGAGCTGTTTTTT. It translates to CASSTPSQVTRTGELFF.

CDR3 DNA: TGTGCCAGCAGCGTAGGGGAGGGACGGGTCAACGAGCAGTACTTC. Protein sequence: CASSVGEGRVNEQYF. The chain links TRBV9 to TRBJ2-7; 7 bases match TRBD2. The length of the CDR3 is 15 residues. Germline lookup yields CDR1 SGDLS and CDR2 YYNGEE. With 0 bases clipped from V and 5 bases from J, the junction kept 8 bases outside the gene matches.

V is TRBV28 and J is TRBJ1-1; D possibly corresponds to TRBD1 (6 bases). This CDR3 is 13 amino acids long. Germline V lookup: CDR1 MDHEN, CDR2 SYDVKM. V was clipped by 5 bases and J by 6 bases, with 13 bases between them. The CDR3: CASSQLGQPEAFF. As DNA, the CDR3 is TGTGCCAGCAGTCAGTTAGGACAGCCTGAAGCTTTCTTT. Full variable domain (missing parts from reference TRBV28 and TRBJ1-1): DVKVTQSSRYLVKRTGEKVFLECVQDMDHENMFWYRQDPGLGLRLIYFSYDVKMKEKGDIPEGYSVSREKKERFSLILESASTNQTSMYLCASSQLGQPEAFFGQGTRLTVV.

The chain uses TRBV5-1 and TRBJ2-3; D possibly corresponds to TRBD1 (6 bases). Trimming took 0 bases from V and 1 from J, leaving 9 bases between them. This CDR3 is built from 15 residues. CDR1 and CDR2 (germline): SGHRS, YFSETQ. CDR3 DNA sequence: TGCGCCAGCAGCTTGGATTCAGGGGGCACAGATACGCAGTATTTT. This encodes CASSLDSGGTDTQYF.

This clone was observed once. J is TRBJ1-6 and V is TRBV11-2; 7 bases map to TRBD1. The CDR3 sequence is 16 residues long. CDR1 and CDR2 from the germline V gene are SGHAT and FQNNGV. Germline trimming cut 5 bases from V and 2 bases from J; bases unmatched to any gene: 6. CDR3 sequence reads: CASSGADRAYNSPLHF. CDR3 DNA: TGTGCCAGCAGCGGAGCCGACAGGGCCTATAATTCACCCCTCCACTTT.

This rearrangement joins TRBV11-2 to TRBJ1-5; 7 bases match TRBD1. The CDR3 extends over 14 amino acids. V lost 0 bases, J lost 7 bases, and 3 bases stayed unmatched. Germline CDR1 reads SGHAT; CDR2 reads FQNNGV. This chain's CDR3 is CASSLDQGDQPQHF. For the CDR3, the DNA is TGTGCCAGCAGCTTAGACCAGGGGGACCAGCCCCAGCATTTT.

The chain joins TRBV2 to TRBJ1-2, with D possibly being TRBD1 (5 bases). V lost 3 bases and J lost 8, with 13 bases in between. The length of the CDR3 is 13 residues. The germline gives CDR1 SNHLY, CDR2 FYNNEI. CDR3 nucleotide sequence: TGTGCCAGCAGTGATTGGGGCAGCCCGGGCTACACCTTC. It specifies CASSDWGSPGYTF.

This chain links TRBV7-2 with TRBJ2-5, with D perhaps being TRBD1 or TRBD2 (5 bases each). This CDR3 has 14 residues. Germline V CDR1 and CDR2: SGHTA, FQGNSA. V dropped 4 bases and J dropped 4 bases, with 13 bases sitting between them. This chain's CDR3 is CASSSRDGGETQYF. In nucleotides, the CDR3 is TGTGCCAGCAGCTCAAGGGACGGCGGAGAGACCCAGTACTTC.

The chain has TRBV19 and TRBJ2-5, with unresolved D. The CDR3 sequence is 15 residues long. Germline assignment: CDR1 LNHDA and CDR2 SQIVND (reference sequence). Trimming removed 5 bases from V and 3 bases from J, with 16 bases in between. CDR3 residues: CASSPSLGLEETQYF. The CDR3 DNA follows: TGTGCCAGTAGTCCCTCCCTTGGGTTAGAAGAGACCCAGTACTTC.

This chain links TRBV28 with TRBJ2-5; 10 bases agree with TRBD2. The CDR3 is made up of 16 amino acids. The V gene's germline CDR1 is MDHEN and CDR2 SYDVKM. With 4 bases clipped from V and 2 bases from J, the junction kept 7 bases outside the gene matches. The CDR3 DNA sequence: TGTGCCAGCAGTTCGCCCGGACTAGCGGTTCAAGAGACCCAGTACTTC. As protein: CASSSPGLAVQETQYF.

This clone was seen more than once but under ten times. The chain is built from TRBV20-1 and TRBJ2-3, with 15 bases aligning to TRBD2. The CDR3 length is 15 residues. CDR1 is DFQATT and CDR2 is SNEGSKA in the germline V gene (reference sequence). The ends lost 3 bases at V and 8 bases at J; junction bases unmatched: 6. The CDR3 region is CSASILGLAGGTQYF. The CDR3 DNA reads as TGCAGTGCTAGTATTTTGGGACTAGCGGGGGGTACGCAGTATTTT.

This clone was seen only once. This chain links TRBV13 with TRBJ2-1, with 9 positions matching TRBD2. CDR1 is PRHDT and CDR2 is FYEKMQ in the germline V gene (reference sequence). This CDR3 is built from 15 residues. V trimming: 5 bases; J trimming: 8 bases; junction bases outside the gene matches: 10. CDR3 nucleotide sequence: TGTGCCAGCAGCCCCCCCGCGGGAGGGCCCCATGAGCAGTTCTTC. This sequence encodes CASSPPAGGPHEQFF.

The chain links TRBV18 to TRBJ2-2; 13 bases agree with TRBD2. There are 19 residues in the CDR3. Per the germline V gene, CDR1 is KGHSH and CDR2 is LQKENI. Trimming at V came to 6 bases and at J to 0 bases, leaving 10 bases not matched to a gene. DNA for the CDR3: TGTGCCAGCTCGCTAAAATGGACTAGCGGGAGAACGAACACCGGGGAGCTGTTTTTT. It translates to CASSLKWTSGRTNTGELFF.